The 18 T cell receptor beta chains presented below share a single source sample, sequenced in a study of cytomegalovirus exposure and HLA in healthy donors. Only in-frame clones appear in the TCRdb table, and some are missing; sequencing was by immunoSEQ multiplex PCR. This sample has 100,000 to 150,000 clones; roughly nine tenths occur once, and the top ten carry 0.95% to 1.5%. Specimen: PBMCs. The receptors originated from a woman under 30 in good health and CMV-seronegative.

This chain connects TRBV5-1 to TRBJ2-7, with a weak D call TRBD1 (6 bases). The CDR3 length is 16 residues. Germline V gene data show CDR1 as SGHRS and CDR2 as YFSETQ. The ends were cut back, 4 bases at V and 4 bases at J, with 21 bases in the middle. Here the CDR3 DNA reads TGCGCCAGCAGCGCAAACCCGGGACACGGGGATTACGAGCAGTACTTC. This translates into CASSANPGHGDYEQYF.

V gene TRBV9 combines with J gene TRBJ2-7; TRBD1 aligns across 11 bases. The CDR3 sequence is 16 residues long. V lost 4 bases to trimming and J lost 6 bases; unmatched junction nucleotides: 12. Germline assignment: CDR1 SGDLS and CDR2 YYNGEE. The CDR3 protein is CASSLDPGTGGFEQYF. In DNA form, the CDR3 reads TGTGCCAGCAGCCTCGACCCCGGGACAGGGGGTTTCGAGCAGTACTTC.

The rearrangement joins TRBV5-1 to TRBJ1-1; tentative D call: TRBD1 (6 bases). V shed 4 bases and J shed 6 bases, with 16 bases lying between them. Germline assignment: CDR1 SGHRS and CDR2 YFSETQ. The CDR3 spans 14 residues. CDR3 amino acids: CASSSDRPQAEAFF. In DNA, the CDR3 is TGCGCCAGCAGCAGCGACAGGCCCCAAGCTGAAGCTTTCTTT.

The chain is built from TRBV6-5 and TRBJ1-1; 8 nucleotides agree with TRBD1. The CDR3 contains 13 residues. J gave up 4 bases and V 5 bases, and 3 bases lay outside the gene matches. Per the germline V gene, CDR1 is MNHEY and CDR2 is SVGAGI. The CDR3 sequence: CASSADRGTEAFF. The CDR3 region has the DNA TGTGCCAGCAGTGCAGACAGGGGCACTGAAGCTTTCTTT.

The chain couples TRBV10-3 to TRBJ2-7; 10 nucleotides line up with TRBD1. Germline-derived CDR1 and CDR2 are ENHRY and SYGVKD. J lost 4 bases, V lost 3 bases, and 3 bases had no gene match. The CDR3 has 14 residues. As DNA, the CDR3 is TGTGCCATCAGTGAAAGGACAGGGGGTTACGAGCAGTACTTC. This gives the protein CAISERTGGYEQYF.

The V and J genes are TRBV7-2 and TRBJ1-4, with D maybe TRBD1 (6 bases). The V and J ends lost 7 bases and 7 bases respectively, with 19 bases between them. Germline V gene lookup returns CDR1 SGHTA and CDR2 FQGNSA. The CDR3 runs 15 residues. The CDR3 protein is CASTRGGAGSEKLFF. In DNA, the CDR3 is TGTGCCAGCACCCGGGGGGGGGCAGGGAGTGAAAAACTGTTTTTT.

This chain joins TRBV4-1 and TRBJ1-1; no clear D. CDR1 MGHRA and CDR2 YSYEKL come from the germline V gene. V lost 3 bases and J lost 1, with 3 bases in between. This CDR3 region has 12 residues. DNA for the CDR3: TGCGCCAGCAGCCACGGGAACACTGAAGCTTTCTTT. Amino acid sequence: CASSHGNTEAFF.

This chain joins TRBV9 and TRBJ2-7; 11 bases map to TRBD1. Germline CDR1 SGDLS, CDR2 YYNGEE. J gave up 1 base and V 2 bases, and 2 bases lay outside the gene matches. The CDR3 is 15 residues long. The CDR3 loop reads CASSVGTGGSYEQYF. The DNA for the CDR3 is TGTGCCAGCAGCGTTGGGACAGGGGGATCCTACGAGCAGTACTTC.

The chain combines TRBV6-6 with TRBJ1-2; tentative D call: TRBD1 (6 bases). CDR3 size: 16 residues. CDR1 is MNHNY, CDR2 SVGAGI, per germline (reference sequence). V was cut by 8 bases and J by 4 bases, with 23 bases left in between. CDR3: CASQKRTVSKLYGYTF. In DNA form, the CDR3 reads TGTGCCAGCCAGAAGCGGACAGTTTCAAAACTCTATGGCTACACCTTC.

The chain combines TRBV9 with TRBJ2-5; 7 bases are shared with TRBD1. The CDR3 loop spans 14 amino acids. V lost 3 bases to trimming and J lost 4 bases; unmatched junction nucleotides: 6. Germline CDR1 reads SGDLS; CDR2 reads YYNGEE. The CDR3 bases are TGTGCCAGCAGCGGAAACGACAGGGTAGAGACCCAGTACTTC. Translated: CASSGNDRVETQYF.

CDR3 protein: CASSLEGHMNTEAFF. CDR3 coding DNA: TGCGCCAGCAGCTTAGAGGGACATATGAACACTGAAGCTTTCTTT. V is TRBV5-1 and J is TRBJ1-1; tentatively, D is TRBD1 (6 bases). The V and J ends lost 2 bases and 0 bases respectively, with 11 bases between them. Germline CDR1 and CDR2: SGHRS and YFSETQ. The CDR3 runs to 15 residues.

This clone occurred once. The rearrangement uses TRBV6-5 and TRBJ2-3; tentative D call: TRBD2 (6 bases). Trimming removed 3 bases from V and 2 bases from J, with 12 bases in between. Germline V gene lookup returns CDR1 MNHEY and CDR2 SVGAGI. The CDR3 covers 15 residues. The CDR3 is CASSYRDSLTDTQYF. The CDR3 DNA is TGTGCCAGCAGTTATCGGGACTCCCTCACAGATACGCAGTATTTT.

This chain joins TRBV6-5 and TRBJ1-4; TRBD1 matches 7 bases. The trim removed 5 bases at V and 8 bases at J, leaving 5 bases unmatched. The CDR3 contains 13 residues. The germline CDR1 and CDR2 sequences are MNHEY and SVGAGI. The CDR3, as DNA: TGTGCCAGCAGTAACAGGGGAGAGGAAAAACTGTTTTTT. This encodes CASSNRGEEKLFF.

The chain uses TRBV7-6 and TRBJ2-7; no firm D call. The CDR3 sequence is 13 residues long. Trimming shortened V by 0 bases and J by 6 bases, and 9 bases separated the two germline ends. CDR1 is SGHVS, CDR2 FNYEAQ, per germline. The CDR3 sequence is CASSLAPTGEQYF. CDR3 coding DNA: TGTGCCAGCAGCTTAGCCCCTACTGGCGAGCAGTACTTC.

This chain links TRBV6-5 with TRBJ1-1, with TRBD1 as a possible D gene (6 bases). V was pared by 6 bases and J by 6 bases, with 11 bases between. This CDR3 spans 12 amino acids. The germline CDR1 and CDR2 sequences are MNHEY and SVGAGI. CDR3 nucleotides: TGTGCCAGCAGGAAACAGGGCGCTGAAGCTTTCTTT. This encodes CASRKQGAEAFF.

This chain connects TRBV5-1 to TRBJ2-4, with TRBD1 matching 11 bases. V lost 5 bases to trimming and J lost 0 bases; unmatched junction nucleotides: 1. Germline lookup yields CDR1 SGHRS and CDR2 YFSETQ. The CDR3 consists of 15 residues. The CDR3 region is CASRGQGAAKNIQYF. CDR3 bases: TGCGCCAGCAGAGGACAGGGGGCAGCCAAAAACATTCAGTACTTC.

V and J are TRBV11-2 and TRBJ2-7; possibly TRBD1 for D (6 bases). The CDR3 totals 16 residues. Trimming took off 3 bases at V and 1 base at J, with 16 bases between the two ends. In germline, CDR1 is SGHAT, CDR2 FQNNGV. In nucleotides, the CDR3 is TGTGCCAGCAGCTTTCAGACAGGAGCCGGGTCCTACGAGCAGTACTTC. Translation: CASSFQTGAGSYEQYF.

This clone was seen a single time. The chain joins TRBV7-2 to TRBJ2-7, with TRBD2 matching 8 bases. Germline V CDR1 and CDR2: SGHTA, FQGNSA. The CDR3 consists of 17 residues. V was pared by 2 bases and J by 2 bases, with 11 bases of the junction left unmatched. The CDR3 DNA sequence: TGTGCCAGCAGCTTATACTTCAGCGGGGGAGAAACCTACGAGCAGTACTTC. It is translated as CASSLYFSGGETYEQYF.